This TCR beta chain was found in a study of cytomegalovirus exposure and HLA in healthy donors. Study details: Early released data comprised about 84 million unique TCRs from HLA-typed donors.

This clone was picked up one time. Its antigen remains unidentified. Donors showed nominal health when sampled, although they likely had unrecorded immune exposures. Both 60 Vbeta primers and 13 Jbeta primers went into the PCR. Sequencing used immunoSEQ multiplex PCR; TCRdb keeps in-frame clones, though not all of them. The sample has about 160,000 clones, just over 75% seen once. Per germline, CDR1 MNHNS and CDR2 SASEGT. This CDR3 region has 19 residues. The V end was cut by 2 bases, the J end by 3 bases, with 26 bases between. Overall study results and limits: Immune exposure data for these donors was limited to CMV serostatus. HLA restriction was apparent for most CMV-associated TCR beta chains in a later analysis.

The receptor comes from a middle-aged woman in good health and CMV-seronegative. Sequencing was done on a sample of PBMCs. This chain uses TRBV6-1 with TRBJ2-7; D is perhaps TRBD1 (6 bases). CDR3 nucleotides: TGTGCCAGCAGTGAAATCCAGTTGGCAGGGGCCCTCCCTAACTACGAGCAGTACTTC. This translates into CASSEIQLAGALPNYEQYF.